The 22 T cell receptor beta chains below were found in one sample sequenced in a study of blood T cell repertoires in COVID-19. Clones were read by immunoSEQ multiplex PCR, and TCRdb kept only the in-frame ones, dropping some. Among some 700,000 clones, around 89% were seen once, and the ten largest hold roughly 0.25%. Sequenced sample: peripheral blood. These receptors all stem from a woman aged 18-29 years with acute or convalescent COVID-19.

The rearrangement links TRBV5-1 to TRBJ2-7; 8 bases are shared with TRBD2. The J segment lost 6 bases and the V segment lost 4 bases, leaving 9 bases of the junction unmatched. CDR1 is SGHRS and CDR2 is YFSETQ in the germline V gene. The CDR3 consists of 14 residues. The CDR3 DNA follows: TGCGCCAGCAGCCCCACGCGCCGGGGGGGCGAGCAGTACTTC. This encodes CASSPTRRGGEQYF. The full variable domain, rest sourced from reference TRBV5-1 and TRBJ2-7, is KAGVTQTPRYLIKTRGQQVTLSCSPISGHRSVSWYQQTPGQGLQFLFEYFSETQRNKGNFPGRFSGRQFSNSRSEMNVSTLELGDSALYLCASSPTRRGGEQYFGPGTRLTVT.

This chain links TRBV7-3 with TRBJ1-1, with 10 bases that match TRBD1. Germline V CDR1 and CDR2: SGHTA, FQGTGA. With V trimmed by 5 bases and J by 5 bases, 8 bases remained unmatched. The CDR3 is 15 amino acids. The CDR3 loop reads CASSPRQGAGTEAFF. The CDR3 nucleotides read TGTGCCAGCAGCCCCCGACAGGGGGCTGGAACTGAAGCTTTCTTT.

The V and J genes are TRBV2 and TRBJ2-3, with no clear D. The CDR3 is made up of 15 amino acids. Germline CDR1 reads SNHLY; CDR2 reads FYNNEI. Trimming shortened V by 9 bases and J by 0 bases, and 16 bases separated the two germline ends. Here the CDR3 DNA reads TGTGCCAGTTCAGATATGGCGGTGAGCACAGATACGCAGTATTTT. Translated: CASSDMAVSTDTQYF.

The chain's CDR3 is CASSLQGAWNYGYTF. The CDR3 region has the DNA TGTGCCAGCAGCTTACAGGGGGCTTGGAATTATGGCTACACCTTC. This sequence joins TRBV7-2 and TRBJ1-2, with 8 bases that match TRBD1. The CDR3 extends over 15 amino acids. Germline V lookup: CDR1 SGHTA, CDR2 FQGNSA. Trimming cost V 2 bases and J 5 bases; bases outside gene matches: 7.

The genes are TRBV19 and TRBJ1-2, with TRBD1 matching 9 bases. Trimming cost V 6 bases and J 5 bases; bases outside gene matches: 10. Germline V gene sequence: CDR1 LNHDA, CDR2 SQIVND (reference sequence). The CDR3 has 15 residues. CDR3 amino acids: CASSPTGTGYYGYTF. CDR3 bases: TGTGCCAGTAGCCCTACCGGGACAGGGTATTATGGCTACACCTTC.

The chain has TRBV19 and TRBJ2-7, with D uncertain. V lost 7 bases and J 6 bases, leaving 19 bases between the germline ends. Germline lookup yields CDR1 LNHDA and CDR2 SQIVND (reference sequence). There are 14 residues in the CDR3. Here the CDR3 DNA reads TGTGCCAGTAAGGAGCGATCCCCGAATGCCGAGCAGTACTTC. Its translation: CASKERSPNAEQYF. The full variable domain, completed using reference TRBV19 and TRBJ2-7, is DGGITQSPKYLFRKEGQNVTLSCEQNLNHDAMYWYRQDPGQGLRLIYYSQIVNDFQKGDIAEGYSVSREKKESFPLTVTSAQKNPTAFYLCASKERSPNAEQYFGPGTRLTVT.

This clone was counted between two and nine times. CDR3 amino acids: CASSGYRSSYNSPLHF. The CDR3 nucleotides read TGTGCCAGCAGCGGTTACAGGAGCTCCTATAATTCACCCCTCCACTTT. The chain is built from TRBV7-2 and TRBJ1-6, with D possibly TRBD1 on 5 matching bases. Germline values: CDR1 SGHTA, CDR2 FQGNSA. Trimming removed 5 bases from V and 0 bases from J, with 11 bases in between. CDR3 length equals 16 residues.

V gene TRBV7-2 combines with J gene TRBJ1-6; D is undetermined. The CDR3 is made up of 15 amino acids. Germline V gives CDR1 SGHTA, CDR2 FQGNSA. V was trimmed by 5 bases and J by 9 bases, leaving 17 bases between them. CDR3 protein: CASSAHAVSGSPLHF. The DNA for the CDR3 is TGTGCCAGCAGCGCTCACGCGGTATCGGGTTCACCCCTCCACTTT. Combining the CDR3 with reference TRBV7-2 and TRBJ1-6 gives the whole variable domain GAGVSQSPSNKVTEKGKDVELRCDPISGHTALYWYRQSLGQGLEFLIYFQGNSAPDKSGLPSDRFSAERTGGSVSTLTIQRTQQEDSAVYLCASSAHAVSGSPLHFGNGTRLTVT.

The rearrangement joins TRBV28 to TRBJ1-5; D is unresolved. The V gene lost 6 bases and the J gene lost 2 bases, with 14 bases spanning the gap. Germline lookup yields CDR1 MDHEN and CDR2 SYDVKM. This CDR3 is 15 amino acids long. For the CDR3, the DNA is TGTGCCAGCAGGGGAGGCGGGGAAGGCAATCAGCCCCAGCATTTT. Translated: CASRGGGEGNQPQHF.

This clone came up once. The CDR3 sequence: CASSPTGAGSDTQYF. In DNA, the CDR3 is TGTGCCAGCAGCCCCACCGGCGCAGGGTCAGATACGCAGTATTTT. The gene calls are TRBV11-2 and TRBJ2-3; maybe TRBD1 (5 bases). V lost 5 bases and J 4 bases, leaving 16 bases between the germline ends. Germline CDR1 SGHAT, CDR2 FQNNGV. The CDR3 runs 15 residues.

This clone has a handful of counts. This CDR3 reads CASSSDIEAFF. The CDR3, as DNA: TGTGCCAGCAGTTCGGACATTGAAGCTTTCTTT. The chain combines TRBV12-3 or TRBV12-4 with TRBJ1-1; TRBD1 might be the D (5 bases). CDR3 length: 11 amino acids. The germline V and J ends were trimmed by 4 bases and 7 bases, with 7 bases remaining between them.

V and J are TRBV12-5 and TRBJ2-7, with no clear D. Germline V gene lookup returns CDR1 LGHNT and CDR2 FRNRAP. The CDR3 totals 13 residues. V gave up 3 bases and J gave up 1 base, with 7 bases separating them. CDR3 region: CASGFISSYEQYF. For the CDR3, the DNA is TGTGCTAGTGGTTTCATCAGTTCCTACGAGCAGTACTTC.

The V call is TRBV5-5, the J call TRBJ1-2, with TRBD1 matching 7 bases. V lost 1 base, J lost 7 bases, and 4 bases stayed unmatched. CDR3 length: 13 residues. Germline-derived CDR1 and CDR2 are SGHKS and YYEKEE (reference sequence). CDR3 loop: CASSLKGAGGYTF. CDR3 coding DNA: TGTGCCAGCAGCTTGAAGGGGGCGGGTGGCTACACCTTC. Combining the CDR3 with reference TRBV5-5 and TRBJ1-2 gives the whole variable domain DAGVTQSPTHLIKTRGQQVTLRCSPISGHKSVSWYQQVLGQGPQFIFQYYEKEERGRGNFPDRFSARQFPNYSSELNVNALLLGDSALYLCASSLKGAGGYTFGSGTRLTVV.

This clone showed up just a few times. Other DNA sequences within the sample encode an identical CDR3. V gene TRBV20-1 combines with J gene TRBJ1-2; D unclear. V was pared by 3 bases and J by 5 bases, with 7 bases between. CDR1 DFQATT and CDR2 SNEGSKA come from the germline V gene (reference sequence). This CDR3 is 11 amino acids long. The CDR3 spells CSASSGYGYTF. The CDR3 DNA sequence: TGCAGTGCTAGTTCGGGTTATGGCTACACCTTC.

This chain connects TRBV19 to TRBJ1-3; the D gene is possibly TRBD1 (6 bases). V lost 6 bases and J lost 0, with 12 bases in between. Germline CDR1 LNHDA, CDR2 SQIVND (reference sequence). This CDR3 is 15 amino acids long. The CDR3 sequence is CASSATGRSGNTIYF. The CDR3 coding sequence is TGTGCCAGTAGCGCTACAGGGCGCTCTGGAAACACCATATATTTT.

This sequence joins TRBV12-3 or TRBV12-4 and TRBJ2-1; TRBD1 agrees at 7 bases. The J segment lost 0 bases and the V segment lost 10 bases, leaving 3 bases of the junction unmatched. The CDR3 spans 13 residues. Here the CDR3 reads CAIRQGSYNEQFF. The CDR3 nucleotides read TGTGCCATCCGACAGGGCTCCTACAATGAGCAGTTCTTC.

This chain uses TRBV30 with TRBJ1-5; D may be TRBD1 (6 bases). CDR1 and CDR2 from the germline V gene are GTSNPN and SVGIG (reference sequence). The CDR3 is 12 amino acids. The germline V and J ends were trimmed by 5 bases and 6 bases, with 11 bases remaining between them. The CDR3 region has the DNA TGTGCCTGGGGAGGAGGGGGTCAGCCCCAGCATTTT. As protein: CAWGGGGQPQHF. The full variable domain, rest sourced from reference TRBV30 and TRBJ1-5, is SQTIHQWPATLVQPVGSPLSLECTVEGTSNPNLYWYRQAAGRGLQLLFYSVGIGQISSEVPQNLSASRPQDRQFILSSKKLLLSDSGFYLCAWGGGGQPQHFGDGTRLSIL.

The chain is built from TRBV27 and TRBJ1-1, with a possible D match to TRBD1 (6 bases). The CDR3 runs 15 residues. Between the trimmed V and J ends, which lost 0 bases and 9 bases, there was a span of 17 bases. CDR1 is MNHEY and CDR2 is SMNVEV in the germline V gene (reference sequence). CDR3 sequence reads: CASSLSIGGPGKAFF. The CDR3 DNA follows: TGTGCCAGCAGTTTATCTATCGGGGGGCCAGGAAAAGCTTTCTTT.

The chain links TRBV7-9 to TRBJ1-2; the D gene is possibly TRBD1 (6 bases). Trimming pared 5 bases from V and 7 bases from J, leaving 11 bases between. Germline CDR1 reads SEHNR; CDR2 reads FQNEAQ (reference sequence). The CDR3 covers 12 residues. The CDR3 bases are TGTGCCAGCAGCCCTCTACAGGGTGGCTACACCTTC. It yields the protein CASSPLQGGYTF.

Of note for this clone: Other DNA variants within this sample encode the same CDR3. The chain employs TRBV27 and TRBJ2-7; TRBD2 might be the D (5 bases). CDR1 MNHEY and CDR2 SMNVEV come from the germline V gene (reference sequence). V was pared by 0 bases and J by 3 bases, with 6 bases between. The CDR3 extends over 13 amino acids. This chain's CDR3 is CASSLSGGYEQYF. CDR3 DNA: TGTGCCAGCAGTTTATCAGGAGGCTACGAGCAGTACTTC.

The chain has TRBV2 and TRBJ2-2; a weak D match, TRBD2 (7 bases). The CDR3 covers 14 residues. From germline, CDR1 is SNHLY and CDR2 FYNNEI. Trimming pared 8 bases from V and 1 base from J, leaving 11 bases between. In DNA form, the CDR3 reads TGTGCCAGCCGGGGAGGGGGGAACACCGGGGAGCTGTTTTTT. This encodes CASRGGGNTGELFF.

A few counts support this clone. This chain connects TRBV5-1 to TRBJ1-2; the match to TRBD1 covers 7 bases. Germline V lookup: CDR1 SGHRS, CDR2 YFSETQ. V dropped 0 bases and J dropped 4; count of bases not matched to a gene: 3. CDR3 length: 14 residues. CDR3 nucleotide sequence: TGCGCCAGCAGCTTGGACAGGGGTTCCTATGGCTACACCTTC. Translated: CASSLDRGSYGYTF.